This record looks at one TCR beta chain sequence and its context. The data were obtained in a study of blood T cell repertoires in COVID-19. Background on the study: Nucleic acid was either cDNA or gDNA, and it came from T cells, B-cell-depleted T cells, or PBMCs.

V was pared by 4 bases and J by 7 bases, with 11 bases between. The CDR3 contains 13 residues. The germline gives CDR1 SGHVS, CDR2 FNYEAQ. Per the original methods: Researchers report that nucleated cell counts were estimated from reference gene primer amplification. Data came from immunoSEQ multiplex PCR; TCRdb stores just in-frame clones and leaves some out. That table gives V, J and clone size, and the DNA gave D and trimming. The data contain about 110,000 clones, 70% to 90% of them singletons. Sample: peripheral blood. This clonotype was obtained from a human donor in a cohort sampled during active COVID-19. J is TRBJ2-1 and V is TRBV7-6; D is uncertain. The CDR3 region is CASSSNRYNEQFF. For the CDR3, the DNA is TGTGCCAGCAGCTCTAATCGTTATAATGAGCAGTTCTTC. Full variable domain (missing parts from reference TRBV7-6 and TRBJ2-1): GAGVSQSPRYKVTKRGQDVALRCDPISGHVSLYWYRQALGQGPEFLTYFNYEAQQDKSGLPNDRFSAERPEGSISTLTIQRTEQRDSAMYRCASSSNRYNEQFFGPGTRLTVL.